This record covers a single TCR beta chain. Its antigen is unknown. The record originates from a study of T cells in Graves' hyperthyroidism and ophthalmopathy. Whole-study findings and limits: Also found in blood were most expanded thyroid clonotypes above 0.001.

The source material, RNA transcripts, was used to amplify TCR beta CDR3 regions. With the HTBI primer set, the TCR CDR3 went through a first round of RT-PCR. From the multiplex PCR reads, TCRdb called clonotypes with MiXCR, one entry per CDR3 protein. This sample yields approximately 520,000 distinct CDR3 sequences, of which around 24% are seen a single time; around 10% belongs to the top ten. CDR1 DFQATT and CDR2 SNEGSKA come from the germline V gene (reference sequence). V lost 7 bases to trimming and J lost 1 base; unmatched junction nucleotides: 6. The CDR3 spans 13 residues. Sequencing used blood. The source of this sequence is a woman aged 25 to 45 with Graves' ophthalmopathy. This sequence joins TRBV20-1 and TRBJ2-7; 8 nucleotides agree with TRBD2. DNA of the CDR3: TGCAGTGTCACAGCGGGGGCTTCCTACGAGCAGTACTTC. It is translated as CSVTAGASYEQYF.